Below are 27 T cell receptor beta chains sequenced from a single sample in a study of cytomegalovirus exposure and HLA in healthy donors. The study ran its PCR with 60 Vbeta and 13 Jbeta primers. Profiling relied on immunoSEQ multiplex PCR, and the TCRdb table lists in-frame clones only, not all of them. Of about 98,000 clones listed, approximately 69% are singletons. Input material: PBMCs. The receptors were sampled from a female donor in good health and CMV-seronegative.

The V call is TRBV27, the J call TRBJ2-3; 13 bases line up with TRBD2. This CDR3 spans 15 amino acids. Germline CDR1 and CDR2: MNHEY and SMNVEV (reference sequence). Trimming removed 6 bases from V and 8 bases from J; junction bases left unmatched: 8. In DNA form, the CDR3 reads TGTGCCAGCAGGAGGACTAGCGGGGGAGGAGGTACGCAGTATTTT. Translating it yields CASRRTSGGGGTQYF.

A single count supports this clone. As DNA, the CDR3 is TGCAGTGCTCCCCAGGGACAGCCCCAGCATTTT. Amino acids: CSAPQGQPQHF. The V gene is TRBV20-1, the J gene TRBJ1-5, with D possibly being TRBD1 (5 bases). This CDR3 comprises 11 residues. Germline CDR1 reads DFQATT; CDR2 reads SNEGSKA (reference sequence). V gave up 5 bases and J gave up 7 bases, with 9 bases separating them.

This clone has only a few counts. This chain connects TRBV2 to TRBJ2-2; TRBD2 matches at 13 bases. The CDR3 is 15 amino acids. Germline CDR1 is SNHLY and CDR2 is FYNNEI. The ends lost 8 bases at V and 3 bases at J; junction bases unmatched: 3. The DNA for the CDR3 is TGTGCCAGCGGGACTAGCGGGACCGACACCGGGGAGCTGTTTTTT. It is translated as CASGTSGTDTGELFF.

The chain couples TRBV29-1 to TRBJ1-2, with 11 bases aligning to TRBD1. J lost 8 bases, V lost 7 bases, and 3 bases had no gene match. The CDR3 is made up of 11 amino acids. Germline V gives CDR1 SQVTM, CDR2 ANQGSEA. The CDR3 nucleotides are TGCAGCGGGACAGGGGGCAAGGGCTACACCTTC. Translated, it gives CSGTGGKGYTF.

V gene TRBV27 combines with J gene TRBJ1-1; D gene ambiguous. CDR1 is MNHEY and CDR2 is SMNVEV in the germline V gene (reference sequence). The ends were cut back, 5 bases at V and 0 bases at J, with 13 bases in the middle. The CDR3 runs 15 residues. CDR3 protein: CASSKQVTMNTEAFF. CDR3 bases: TGTGCCAGCAGTAAGCAGGTGACCATGAACACTGAAGCTTTCTTT.

This clone was counted between two and nine times. The chain links TRBV19 to TRBJ2-7; 8 bases match TRBD1. The CDR3 covers 14 residues. Germline V gives CDR1 LNHDA, CDR2 SQIVND (reference sequence). V lost 5 bases and J lost 4; bases outside the gene matches: 7. CDR3 nucleotides: TGTGCCAGTAGTTTGGGGACAGGCGTGTACGAGCAGTACTTC. Its protein product is CASSLGTGVYEQYF.

The chain links TRBV29-1 to TRBJ2-3; 8 positions agree with TRBD1. V gave up 6 bases and J gave up 1 base; unmatched junction bases: 6. This CDR3 spans 14 amino acids. Germline V CDR1 and CDR2: SQVTM, ANQGSEA. DNA of the CDR3: TGCAGCGTGGGAGAGACAGGGGGCACAGATACGCAGTATTTT. Protein product: CSVGETGGTDTQYF.

This clone showed up just a few times. Other DNA sequences in this sample translate to the same CDR3. The chain recombines TRBV7-8 with TRBJ1-1; D uncertain. Germline loops: CDR1 SGHVS, CDR2 FQNEAQ. The CDR3 spans 15 residues. Trimming took off 1 base at V and 1 base at J, with 10 bases between the two ends. This chain's CDR3 is CASSLVGRSNTEAFF. In DNA, the CDR3 is TGTGCCAGCAGCTTAGTGGGGAGATCGAACACTGAAGCTTTCTTT.

V is TRBV19 and J is TRBJ2-3, with 7 bases aligning to TRBD2. Trimming removed 6 bases from V and 9 bases from J; junction bases left unmatched: 6. CDR3 length equals 12 residues. In germline, CDR1 is LNHDA, CDR2 SQIVND (reference sequence). In DNA form, the CDR3 reads TGTGCCAGTAGCCCTGGGGGGGACACGCAGTATTTT. As protein: CASSPGGDTQYF. Full variable domain (outside the CDR3, taken from reference TRBV19 and TRBJ2-3): DGGITQSPKYLFRKEGQNVTLSCEQNLNHDAMYWYRQDPGQGLRLIYYSQIVNDFQKGDIAEGYSVSREKKESFPLTVTSAQKNPTAFYLCASSPGGDTQYFGPGTRLTVL.

The rearrangement links TRBV6-5 to TRBJ2-1; 10 bases match TRBD1. There are 14 residues in the CDR3. J was trimmed by 7 bases and V by 8 bases; bases with no gene match: 8. In germline, CDR1 is MNHEY, CDR2 SVGAGI. CDR3 residues: CASRWTGGRNEQFF. The CDR3 DNA follows: TGTGCCAGCCGTTGGACAGGGGGTCGTAATGAGCAGTTCTTC.

A few counts support this clone. The chain employs TRBV7-2 and TRBJ2-7; 15 bases are shared with TRBD2. There are 17 residues in the CDR3. Germline V gene sequence: CDR1 SGHTA, CDR2 FQGNSA. The junction had 8 bases not matched to a gene; V was cut back by 5 bases and J by 3 bases. The CDR3 sequence: CASSPLGLAGGHYEQYF. CDR3 coding DNA: TGTGCCAGCAGCCCGCTGGGACTAGCGGGAGGCCACTACGAGCAGTACTTC.

The genes are TRBV15 and TRBJ1-3, with TRBD1 matching over 7 bases. The V and J ends lost 1 base and 2 bases, in that order; junction bases with no gene match: 2. Per the germline V gene, CDR1 is LNHNV and CDR2 is YYDKDF (reference sequence). The CDR3 sequence is 15 residues long. CDR3 sequence: CATSRVGGPGNTIYF. The CDR3 DNA follows: TGTGCCACCAGCAGAGTAGGGGGCCCTGGAAACACCATATATTTT.

V usage is TRBV29-1 and J usage is TRBJ2-1, with 7 bases that match TRBD2. The CDR3 totals 13 residues. Germline trimming cut 3 bases from V and 7 bases from J; bases unmatched to any gene: 6. Germline values: CDR1 SQVTM, CDR2 ANQGSEA. Written as DNA, the CDR3 is TGCAGCGTTGAGGGGGGGTTAAGAAATGAGCAGTTCTTC. Translating it yields CSVEGGLRNEQFF.

This clone was recorded once. The chain uses TRBV29-1 and TRBJ1-5; D is perhaps TRBD1 (6 bases). In germline, CDR1 is SQVTM, CDR2 ANQGSEA. V was cut by 4 bases and J by 3 bases, with 10 bases left in between. The CDR3 loop spans 13 amino acids. The CDR3 DNA reads as TGCAGCGTTGCAGGGGAACTCAATCAGCCCCAGCATTTT. Its translation: CSVAGELNQPQHF.

CDR3 region: CAWSSRLRNTEAFF. CDR3 bases: TGTGCCTGGAGTTCCCGACTGAGGAACACTGAAGCTTTCTTT. V is TRBV30 and J is TRBJ1-1; no definite D call. The CDR3 loop spans 14 amino acids. Trimming shortened V by 2 bases and J by 1 base, and 11 bases separated the two germline ends. Germline V lookup: CDR1 GTSNPN, CDR2 SVGIG (reference sequence).

The gene calls are TRBV27 and TRBJ1-5; D ambiguous. Germline loops: CDR1 MNHEY, CDR2 SMNVEV (reference sequence). The germline V and J ends were trimmed by 5 bases and 4 bases, with 12 bases remaining between them. The CDR3 runs 14 residues. The CDR3 coding sequence is TGTGCCAGCAGTCCCCGCAACGGGAATCAGCCCCAGCATTTT. Protein sequence: CASSPRNGNQPQHF.

V is TRBV7-9 and J is TRBJ1-2; D might be TRBD1 (5 bases). Per germline, CDR1 SEHNR and CDR2 FQNEAQ (reference sequence). This CDR3 is built from 16 residues. Trimming removed 4 bases from V and 0 bases from J, with 15 bases in between. CDR3 nucleotides: TGTGCCAGCAGCTCCGGACCGGGACTCGCTAACTATGGCTACACCTTC. Amino acid sequence: CASSSGPGLANYGYTF.

V gene TRBV29-1 combines with J gene TRBJ2-1; 9 bases are a match to TRBD2. The CDR3 has 14 amino acids. V lost 7 bases, J lost 5 bases, and 9 bases stayed unmatched. Germline assignment: CDR1 SQVTM and CDR2 ANQGSEA. CDR3 DNA: TGCAGCGCCATTAGCGGGGGACCACACAATGAGCAGTTCTTC. This sequence encodes CSAISGGPHNEQFF.

The CDR3 here is CASSRDTSGQETQYF. The CDR3 region has the DNA TGCGCCAGCAGCCGCGATACTAGCGGACAAGAGACCCAGTACTTC. The chain carries TRBV4-1 and TRBJ2-5, with 8 bases fitting TRBD2. Losses at the gene ends were 4 bases for V and 2 bases for J; bases not matched to a gene: 6. This CDR3 has 15 residues. Germline assignment: CDR1 MGHRA and CDR2 YSYEKL.

V and J are TRBV4-3 and TRBJ2-7, with a tentative D call TRBD2 (5 bases). V lost 4 bases and J 3 bases, leaving 13 bases between the germline ends. The V gene's germline CDR1 is LGHNA and CDR2 YSLEER. CDR3 length: 14 residues. DNA of the CDR3: TGCGCCAGCAGCCTTTCACGGGGAGACTACGAGCAGTACTTC. Translated: CASSLSRGDYEQYF.

The CDR3 coding sequence is TGTGCCAGCAGCTTAGTCCAGGGGCGAGGCTACGAGCAGTACTTC. It is translated as CASSLVQGRGYEQYF. The chain couples TRBV11-2 to TRBJ2-5, with D tentatively TRBD1 (6 bases). The J call is doubtful: the DNA matches TRBJ2-7 better. This CDR3 comprises 15 residues. Germline CDR1 reads SGHAT; CDR2 reads FQNNGV.

This clone was seen a few times. V and J are TRBV5-1 and TRBJ2-2, with D tentatively TRBD2 (5 bases). Germline-derived CDR1 and CDR2 are SGHRS and YFSETQ. Trimming left V 9 bases short and J 0 bases short, with 12 bases between. CDR3 length equals 14 residues. The CDR3 DNA reads as TGCGCCACCAAAGCGGAGTCGAACACCGGGGAGCTGTTTTTT. The encoded protein is CATKAESNTGELFF.

This clone was seen a handful of times. This chain joins TRBV30 and TRBJ1-6, with D possibly being TRBD1 (6 bases). CDR3 length: 14 residues. V shed 8 bases and J shed 1 base, with 12 bases lying between them. Germline-derived CDR1 and CDR2 are GTSNPN and SVGIG (reference sequence). The CDR3 DNA follows: TGTGCCATAACAGGGAAGTCCTATAATTCACCCCTCCACTTT. This gives the protein CAITGKSYNSPLHF.

The chain links TRBV20-1 to TRBJ1-1; 8 positions agree with TRBD1. CDR3 size: 11 residues. Germline values: CDR1 DFQATT, CDR2 SNEGSKA (reference sequence). Unmatched junction bases numbered 1, after V lost 4 bases and J lost 6 bases. Written as DNA, the CDR3 is TGCAGTGCTACGGACAGGGCTGAAGCTTTCTTT. Translating gives CSATDRAEAFF.

V and J are TRBV5-4 and TRBJ2-5; 7 positions agree with TRBD1. Looked up from germline, CDR1 is SGHNT and CDR2 is YYREEE (reference sequence). Trimming took 0 bases from V and 1 from J; bases not matched to a gene: 9. This CDR3 comprises 17 residues. This CDR3 is CASSLGQGTLIQETQYF. DNA for the CDR3: TGTGCCAGCAGCTTGGGACAGGGTACCCTGATCCAAGAGACCCAGTACTTC.

This clone was seen a few times. The rearrangement joins TRBV30 to TRBJ2-7; tentatively, D is TRBD2 (6 bases). Germline CDR1 is GTSNPN and CDR2 is SVGIG (reference sequence). The CDR3 runs 11 residues. V was shortened by 7 bases and J by 6 bases, with 13 bases between the two germline ends. CDR3: CAYSRRGEQYF. The CDR3 DNA follows: TGTGCCTACTCCCGGAGGGGCGAGCAGTACTTC.

This clone was seen a handful of times. The V call is TRBV29-1, the J call TRBJ2-3; no clear D. The CDR3 is 13 residues long. The V gene's germline CDR1 is SQVTM and CDR2 ANQGSEA. V dropped 4 bases and J dropped 1 base, with 9 bases sitting between them. The CDR3 DNA is TGCAGCGTTGGTCGAGTCGGCACAGATACGCAGTATTTT. Protein sequence: CSVGRVGTDTQYF.